The 15 T cell receptor beta chains below were found in one sample sequenced in a study of OX40 agonist ivuxolimab in advanced cancers. TCRdb's copy holds only in-frame clones and misses some; the assay was immunoSEQ multiplex PCR. This table has roughly 70,000 clones, approximately 85% appearing once. Sequenced here: CD4+ or CD8+ T cells sorted from blood, sampled in a trial of the OX40 agonist ivuxolimab. These receptors were obtained from an adult with an advanced solid tumor such as melanoma, head and neck, liver or kidney cancer.

This sequence joins TRBV5-1 and TRBJ2-3, with D possibly TRBD2 on 5 matching bases. CDR3 size: 15 residues. V lost 7 bases and J 3 bases, leaving 18 bases between the germline ends. Per the germline V gene, CDR1 is SGHRS and CDR2 is YFSETQ. The CDR3 sequence: CASYPSLSRTDTQYF. CDR3 coding DNA: TGCGCCAGCTACCCTAGCCTGTCACGGACAGATACGCAGTATTTT.

This chain links TRBV6-5 with TRBJ1-5; D may be TRBD1 (5 bases). V lost 6 bases, J lost 2 bases, and 14 bases lay in between. The CDR3 sequence is 15 residues long. The germline gives CDR1 MNHEY, CDR2 SVGAGI. This chain's CDR3 is CASRKQAVGNQPQHF. CDR3 bases: TGTGCCAGCAGAAAACAGGCGGTGGGCAATCAGCCCCAGCATTTT.

The chain couples TRBV7-2 to TRBJ1-5; D uncertain. Germline CDR1 reads SGHTA; CDR2 reads FQGNSA. This CDR3 has 13 residues. With 4 bases removed from V and 7 bases from J, the gap between germline ends came to 11 bases. CDR3 in amino acids: CASSSKASQPQHF. CDR3 sequence (DNA): TGTGCCAGCAGCTCGAAGGCGTCACAGCCCCAGCATTTT. The variable domain in full, with the rest retrieved from reference TRBV7-2 and TRBJ1-5, is GAGVSQSPSNKVTEKGKDVELRCDPISGHTALYWYRQSLGQGLEFLIYFQGNSAPDKSGLPSDRFSAERTGGSVSTLTIQRTQQEDSAVYLCASSSKASQPQHFGDGTRLSIL.

CDR3 nucleotide sequence: TGCGCCAGCAGCCCGGGACAGGGGCGCACCGGGGAGCTGTTTTTT. The encoded protein is CASSPGQGRTGELFF. The J gene is TRBJ2-2, the V gene TRBV5-1, with 10 bases matching TRBD1. The germline V gene has CDR1 SGHRS and CDR2 YFSETQ. The CDR3 length is 15 residues. J gave up 4 bases and V 4 bases, and 4 bases lay outside the gene matches.

V gene TRBV9 combines with J gene TRBJ1-2; tentative D call: TRBD1 (5 bases). The germline V gene has CDR1 SGDLS and CDR2 YYNGEE. V gave up 3 bases and J gave up 8 bases, with 20 bases separating them. CDR3 size: 15 residues. The CDR3 nucleotides read TGTGCCAGCAGCGGGCGGGACGGAATTTCGGAGGGCTACACCTTC. Its protein is CASSGRDGISEGYTF.

This chain connects TRBV2 to TRBJ2-7; weak D call: TRBD2 (7 bases). The length of the CDR3 is 16 residues. Germline V CDR1 and CDR2: SNHLY, FYNNEI. V was pared by 7 bases and J by 7 bases, with 26 bases between. The CDR3 DNA follows: TGTGCCAGCATCTTAGGCGTGGGGGGGCGGTCGATTGAGCAGTACTTC. Its protein is CASILGVGGRSIEQYF. Based on the CDR3 plus reference TRBV2 and TRBJ2-7, the full variable domain is EPEVTQTPSHQVTQMGQEVILRCVPISNHLYFYWYRQILGQKVEFLVSFYNNEISEKSEIFDDQFSVERPDGSNFTLKIRSTKLEDSAMYFCASILGVGGRSIEQYFGPGTRLTVT.

This clone was seen once. The V gene is TRBV5-8, the J gene TRBJ1-5; TRBD1 matches at 8 bases. Germline lookup yields CDR1 SGHTS and CDR2 YDEGEE. CDR3 length equals 14 residues. The V and J ends lost 6 bases and 6 bases, in that order; junction bases with no gene match: 8. The CDR3: CASNAGQGSQPQHF. The CDR3 DNA follows: TGTGCCAGCAACGCCGGACAGGGTAGTCAGCCCCAGCATTTT.

The chain joins TRBV19 to TRBJ2-5, with D perhaps matching TRBD1 or TRBD2 (6 bases each). The ends were cut back, 6 bases at V and 7 bases at J, with 18 bases in the middle. Germline V gene sequence: CDR1 LNHDA, CDR2 SQIVND (reference sequence). There are 14 residues in the CDR3. CDR3 nucleotides: TGTGCCAGTAGAGAACAGGGCCGGGGGAGGACCCAGTACTTC. Its translation is CASREQGRGRTQYF.

V usage is TRBV5-4 and J usage is TRBJ2-1; D may match TRBD1 or TRBD2 (5 bases each). The CDR3 extends over 13 amino acids. Trimming removed 5 bases at V and 4 bases at J, with 10 bases between. Per germline, CDR1 SGHNT and CDR2 YYREEE (reference sequence). The CDR3 is CASRWGSYNEQFF. CDR3 DNA sequence: TGTGCCAGCAGGTGGGGGTCGTACAATGAGCAGTTCTTC.

The gene calls are TRBV18 and TRBJ1-4; D perhaps matches TRBD1 (5 bases). The germline V and J ends were trimmed by 4 bases and 6 bases, with 9 bases remaining between them. CDR1 and CDR2 from the germline V gene are KGHSH and LQKENI. This CDR3 has 13 amino acids. This CDR3 is CASSQGRDEKLFF. The DNA of the CDR3 is TGTGCCAGCTCACAGGGACGAGATGAAAAACTGTTTTTT.

CDR3 DNA sequence: TGTGCCAGCAGTTTTAGGGACAGGCGGCAGACCCAGTACTTC. It codes for CASSFRDRRQTQYF. The chain joins TRBV27 to TRBJ2-5, with 8 bases that match TRBD1. This CDR3 has 14 residues. Germline V gene lookup returns CDR1 MNHEY and CDR2 SMNVEV (reference sequence). V trimming: 3 bases; J trimming: 6 bases; junction bases outside the gene matches: 6.

With respect to this clone: Mismatch with germline at one junction end may stem from a read error. The chain joins TRBV5-6 to TRBJ1-1, with D possibly TRBD1 on 6 matching bases. There are 11 residues in the CDR3. Looked up from germline, CDR1 is SGHDT and CDR2 is YYEEEE. In nucleotides, the CDR3 is TGTGCCAGCAGCTTGAAGGGGGGCGTTCCATTT. Translated: CASSLKGGVPF.

In this sample, this clone is medium-sized. The chain has TRBV6-5 and TRBJ1-2; possible D gene TRBD1, 5 bases. CDR3 size: 13 residues. Trimming pared 6 bases from V and 0 bases from J, leaving 8 bases between. Germline loops: CDR1 MNHEY, CDR2 SVGAGI. CDR3 residues: CASRTATNYGYTF. CDR3 bases: TGTGCCAGCAGGACAGCAACTAACTATGGCTACACCTTC.

The rearrangement uses TRBV30 and TRBJ1-1; D gene ambiguous. The CDR3 covers 11 residues. Germline V lookup: CDR1 GTSNPN, CDR2 SVGIG (reference sequence). Trimming cost V 2 bases and J 7 bases, with 8 bases left between them. CDR3 nucleotide sequence: TGTGCCTGGAGTTTATCGAGTGAAGCTTTCTTT. This gives the protein CAWSLSSEAFF.

This clone came up a few times. The V gene is TRBV30, the J gene TRBJ2-7; TRBD1 matches at 9 bases. J was trimmed by 2 bases and V by 0 bases; bases with no gene match: 5. The CDR3 totals 15 residues. Germline V gives CDR1 GTSNPN, CDR2 SVGIG (reference sequence). The CDR3 region is CAWSVLGTGTYEQYF. In DNA, the CDR3 is TGTGCCTGGAGTGTACTGGGGACAGGGACCTACGAGCAGTACTTC.